These T cell receptor beta chains were read from a single sample in a study of beta chain features in type 1 diabetes. TCRdb's table, derived via immunoSEQ multiplex PCR, lists solely in-frame clones and lacks some. The data contain approximately 600,000 clones, over 10% of them singletons. Sequenced sample: naive CD4+ T cells from blood. Source of these receptors: a young man with type 1 diabetes. Both conserved end residues are part of each CDR3. Fields, in order: V gene, D gene, clone size, J gene, CDR3 DNA, CDR3 protein. A D gene is named only where the DNA matches it firmly. Clone size is stated in some rows and not others, as once, few, many or a class when expanded.

TRBV18,-,few,TRBJ1-2,TGTGCCAGCTCACCGCTCCAGGGATCAAACTATGGCTACACCTTC,CASSPLQGSNYGYTF
TRBV28,-,few,TRBJ2-7,TGTGCCAGCAGTTTATCGGGGAGCTCCTACGAGCAGTACTTC,CASSLSGSSYEQYF
TRBV30,-,-,TRBJ1-6,TGTGCCTGGAGTACGGGGGCTCGTAATTCACCCCTCCACTTT,CAWSTGARNSPLHF
TRBV7-2,-,-,TRBJ1-5,TGTGCCAGCAGCCTTACACGGGCTATAAATCAGCCCCAGCATTTT,CASSLTRAINQPQHF
TRBV29-1,-,-,TRBJ1-5,TGCAGCGTAACCGAAGGGGTCAATCAGCCCCAGCATTTT,CSVTEGVNQPQHF
TRBV5-1,-,-,TRBJ2-5,TGCGCCAGCAGCTCCCGAAGCGGGTACCAAGAGACCCAGTACTTC,CASSSRSGYQETQYF
TRBV2,TRBD1,-,TRBJ2-3,TGTGCCAGCAGGGCGACAGGGACAGATACGCAGTATTTT,CASRATGTDTQYF
TRBV7-6,-,few,TRBJ1-4,TGTGCCAGCAGCTTAGTCGGGGGAAGCGGCGAAAAACTGTTTTTT,CASSLVGGSGEKLFF
TRBV25-1,-,few,TRBJ2-2,TGTGCCAGCAGTTTCCAGGACGGATTCACCGGGGAGCTGTTTTTT,CASSFQDGFTGELFF
TRBV29-1,TRBD1,few,TRBJ1-2,TGCAGCGTCCGACGGACAGGGCCATATGGCTACACCTTC,CSVRRTGPYGYTF
TRBV29-1,-,few,TRBJ1-2,TGCAGCGTTACCGGGACGGTCAACTATGGCTACACCTTC,CSVTGTVNYGYTF
TRBV6-5,-,-,TRBJ1-6,TGTGCCAGCAGCCCCGACGGGAATCATAATTCACCCCTCCACTTT,CASSPDGNHNSPLHF
TRBV29-1,TRBD1,few,TRBJ1-5,TGCAGCACTGGGACAGGGAAGAATCAGCCCCAGCATTTT,CSTGTGKNQPQHF
TRBV7-9,-,-,TRBJ1-6,TGTGCCAGCAGCTTAGTTGAACCACCCCTCCACTTT,CASSLVEPPLHF
TRBV7-7,TRBD1,few,TRBJ2-2,TGTGCCAGCAGCCCTTTCGGGCAGGGGGCCGGGGAGCTGTTTTTT,CASSPFGQGAGELFF
TRBV4-3,-,-,TRBJ2-5,TGCGCCAGCAGCCAAGGGGAGCGAGAGACCCAGTACTTC,CASSQGERETQYF
TRBV4-3,-,few,TRBJ2-5,TGCGCCAGCAGCCAAGCCGACAGGTCGCAAGAGACCCAGTACTTC,CASSQADRSQETQYF
TRBV7-2,-,-,TRBJ2-2,TGTGCCAGCAGCACAGGGGGGGGATCCGGGGAGCTGTTTTTT,CASSTGGGSGELFF
TRBV11-3,-,-,TRBJ1-2,TGTGCCAGCAGCTTCGGGGATCAGCCTATAGACTATGGCTACACCTTC,CASSFGDQPIDYGYTF
TRBV4-3,-,-,TRBJ1-5,TGCGCCAGCAGCCAAGCGCAAAATGGTCAGCCCCAGCATTTT,CASSQAQNGQPQHF
TRBV5-6,-,-,TRBJ2-1,TGTGCCAGCAGCTTATTAAGCGGGCTGAATGAGCAGTTCTTC,CASSLLSGLNEQFF
TRBV10-3,TRBD2,-,TRBJ2-1,TGTGCCATCAGGCCAGCGGGGGCCCGCTCCTACAATGAGCAGTTCTTC,CAIRPAGARSYNEQFF
TRBV9,-,-,TRBJ2-3,TGTGCCAGCAGCCCGTCAACTAGCACAGATACGCAGTATTTT,CASSPSTSTDTQYF
TRBV5-1,-,few,TRBJ2-5,TGCGCCAGCAGCTGGACCGCCGGGCAGGCGGATTACTTC,CASSWTAGQADYF
TRBV21-1,-,-,TRBJ1-6,TGTGCCAGCAGCCTTACCCGGACAGGGGAGGAGTGTTCACCCCTCCACTTT,CASSLTRTGEECSPLHF
TRBV7-8,-,few,TRBJ1-4,TGTGCCAGCAGCTTAGCGGGTTGGGATGAAAAACTGTTTTTT,CASSLAGWDEKLFF
TRBV7-2,-,few,TRBJ2-5,TGTGCCAGCAGCTTCTCCGGGATCGGCGAGACCCAGTACTTC,CASSFSGIGETQYF
TRBV7-9,-,-,TRBJ1-5,TGTGCCAGCAGCTCGGAGAGCAATCAGCCCCAGCATTTT,CASSSESNQPQHF
TRBV4-2,TRBD1,few,TRBJ2-3,TGTGCCAGCAGTGGACAGGCAGGAGCAAAGACAGATACGCAGTATTTT,CASSGQAGAKTDTQYF
TRBV18,-,once,TRBJ2-3,TGTGCCAGCTCACCTACGTCCGGGACCGAAAAGGATATCGATACGCAGTATTTT,CASSPTSGTEKDIDTQYF
TRBV29-1,TRBD1,few,TRBJ1-5,TGCAGCGTTGGGACAGGGGGTGGGGGTCAGCCCCAGCATTTT,CSVGTGGGGQPQHF
TRBV4-3,-,few,TRBJ2-2,TGCGCCAGCAGGGGAGGGCCACAGGGCTGGGGAACCGGGGAGCTGTTTTTT,CASRGGPQGWGTGELFF
TRBV7-2,TRBD1,-,TRBJ1-2,TGTGCCAGCAGGTTTGACAGGGTTGACTATGGCTACACCTTC,CASRFDRVDYGYTF
TRBV25-1,-,few,TRBJ2-5,TGTGCCAGCAGTGAAGGGGGCCGGGGCCGCCAAGAGACCCAGTACTTC,CASSEGGRGRQETQYF
TRBV6-1,TRBD1,few,TRBJ2-2,TGTGCCAGCAGACGGGACAGCTTAAACACCGGGGAGCTGTTTTTT,CASRRDSLNTGELFF
TRBV19,TRBD1,few,TRBJ1-6,TGTGCCAGTGGACAGGGATATAATTCACCCCTCCACTTT,CASGQGYNSPLHF
TRBV5-1,TRBD2,once,TRBJ2-7,TGCGCCAGCAGTCTGGCGGGAGACGAGCAGTACTTC,CASSLAGDEQYF
TRBV7-6,-,-,TRBJ2-1,TGTGCCAGCAGCCCAGGGACATTTTACAATGAGCAGTTCTTC,CASSPGTFYNEQFF
TRBV27,-,few,TRBJ1-5,TGTGCCAGCAGTTTGAGGGGAAGGGGCAATCAGCCCCAGCATTTT,CASSLRGRGNQPQHF
TRBV6-1,-,few,TRBJ1-6,TGTGCCAGCGGGCTCCAGAATTCACCCCTCCACTTT,CASGLQNSPLHF
TRBV14,TRBD1,few,TRBJ1-6,TGTGCCAGCAGCCAAGATTCCGGACAGGGGGCTACACCCCTCCACTTT,CASSQDSGQGATPLHF
TRBV2,-,-,TRBJ1-4,TGTGCCACCAGGGGCAGGGCTAATGAAAAACTGTTTTTT,CATRGRANEKLFF
TRBV25-1,TRBD1,-,TRBJ2-3,TGTGCCAGCAGTGAAGGGACAGGGTGGACAGATACGCAGTATTTT,CASSEGTGWTDTQYF
TRBV25-1,-,-,TRBJ1-3,TGTGCCAGCAGGGGGTCTGGAAACACCATATATTTT,CASRGSGNTIYF
TRBV7-8,-,few,TRBJ1-5,TGTGCCAGCAGCTTAATGGAGCAGGGCCAGCCCCAGCATTTT,CASSLMEQGQPQHF
TRBV30,-,-,TRBJ1-6,TGTGCCTGGAGTCTAATGTGGGATTCACCCCTCCACTTT,CAWSLMWDSPLHF
TRBV9,TRBD2,few,TRBJ2-3,TGTGCCAGCAGCGAAGGACTAGCGGGGATCACAGATACGCAGTATTTT,CASSEGLAGITDTQYF
TRBV29-1,-,-,TRBJ2-3,TGCAGCGTTGATAGGATTCCGGGGACAGATACGCAGTATTTT,CSVDRIPGTDTQYF
TRBV7-2,TRBD1,-,TRBJ1-6,TGTGCCAGCAGCTTAGTTCCAGGGGGGAAATCACCCCTCCACTTT,CASSLVPGGKSPLHF
TRBV10-3,-,-,TRBJ2-5,TGTGCCATCAGTGAGACTATACAGGGTCCCGGAGAGACCCAGTACTTC,CAISETIQGPGETQYF
TRBV14,-,few,TRBJ2-1,TGTGCCAGCAGCCAAGAATTCCAAACTAGTTTACCAAACAATGAGCAGTTCTTC,CASSQEFQTSLPNNEQFF
TRBV29-1,-,few,TRBJ1-2,TGCAGCGTTGAACTCACGAGGGGCTATGGCTACACCTTC,CSVELTRGYGYTF
TRBV10-2,TRBD1,-,TRBJ2-7,TGCGCCAGCAGGCCGACAGGGGGTCCATACGAGCAGTACTTC,CASRPTGGPYEQYF
TRBV1,-,-,TRBJ2-7,TGCACCAGCAGCCGACAGTACGAGCAGTACTTC,CTSSRQYEQYF
TRBV28,TRBD1,-,TRBJ1-2,TGTGCCAGCAGTTTATCAGGGGGCAATGGCTACACCTTC,CASSLSGGNGYTF
TRBV13,TRBD2,-,TRBJ2-7,TGTGCCAGCATTTCTTCCCATGGGACTAGCGTACCTGGGGAGCAGTACTTC,CASISSHGTSVPGEQYF
TRBV2,TRBD2,-,TRBJ2-5,TGTGCCAGCAGTGCGGGACTAGCCGGCCAAGAGACCCAGTACTTC,CASSAGLAGQETQYF